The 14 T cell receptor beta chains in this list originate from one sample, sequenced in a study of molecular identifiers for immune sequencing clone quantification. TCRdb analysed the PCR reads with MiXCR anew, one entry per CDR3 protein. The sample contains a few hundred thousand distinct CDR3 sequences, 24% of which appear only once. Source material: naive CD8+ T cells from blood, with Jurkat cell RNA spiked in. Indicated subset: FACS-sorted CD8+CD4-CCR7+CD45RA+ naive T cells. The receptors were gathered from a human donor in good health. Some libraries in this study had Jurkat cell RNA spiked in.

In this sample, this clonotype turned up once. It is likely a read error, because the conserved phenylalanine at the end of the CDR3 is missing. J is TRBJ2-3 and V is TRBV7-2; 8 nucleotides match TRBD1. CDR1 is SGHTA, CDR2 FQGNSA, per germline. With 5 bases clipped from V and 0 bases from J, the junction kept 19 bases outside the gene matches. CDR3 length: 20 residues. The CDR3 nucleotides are TGTGCCAGCAGCCCGAAGGAGGGGACAGGAACCCTTTTTAGCACAGATACGCAGTATATT. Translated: CASSPKEGTGTLFSTDTQYI.

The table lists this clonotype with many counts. CDR3 loop: CATSGVAATSGYYNEQFF. The CDR3 nucleotides read TGTGCCACCAGTGGCGTAGCCGCTACTAGCGGGTACTACAATGAGCAGTTCTTC. The chain employs TRBV24-1 and TRBJ2-1; 9 nucleotides align to TRBD2. This CDR3 region has 18 residues. Germline V gives CDR1 KGHDR, CDR2 SFDVKD. V was clipped by 5 bases and J by 3 bases; unmatched bases: 13.

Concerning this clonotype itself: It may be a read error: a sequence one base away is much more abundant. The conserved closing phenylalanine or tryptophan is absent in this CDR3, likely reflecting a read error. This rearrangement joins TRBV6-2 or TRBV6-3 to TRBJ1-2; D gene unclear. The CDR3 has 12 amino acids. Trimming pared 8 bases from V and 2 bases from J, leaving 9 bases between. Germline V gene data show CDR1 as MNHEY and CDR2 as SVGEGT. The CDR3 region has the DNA TGTGCCAGCGGGAGAGGAAACTATGGCTACACCTCC. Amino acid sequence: CASGRGNYGYTS.

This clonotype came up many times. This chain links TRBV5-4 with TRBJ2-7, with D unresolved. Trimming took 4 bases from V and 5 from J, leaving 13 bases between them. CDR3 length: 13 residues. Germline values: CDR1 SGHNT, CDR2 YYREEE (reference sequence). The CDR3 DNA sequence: TGTGCCAGCAGCCACTGGATTGCCGACGAGCAGTACTTC. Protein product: CASSHWIADEQYF.

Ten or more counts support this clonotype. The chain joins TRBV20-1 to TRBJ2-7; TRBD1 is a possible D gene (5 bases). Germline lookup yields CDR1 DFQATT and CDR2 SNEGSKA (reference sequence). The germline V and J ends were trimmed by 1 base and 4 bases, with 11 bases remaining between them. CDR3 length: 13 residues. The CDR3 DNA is TGCAGTGCTAGAGTCCCCGCAGGGTACGAGCAGTACTTC. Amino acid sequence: CSARVPAGYEQYF.

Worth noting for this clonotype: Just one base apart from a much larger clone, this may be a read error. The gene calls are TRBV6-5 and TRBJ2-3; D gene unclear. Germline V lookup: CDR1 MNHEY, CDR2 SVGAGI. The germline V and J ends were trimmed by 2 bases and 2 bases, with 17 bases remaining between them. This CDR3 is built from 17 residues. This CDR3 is CASSYPPGQDHTDTQYF. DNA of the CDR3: TGTGCCAGCAGTTACCCCCCCGGGCAGGATCACACAGATACGCAGTATTTT.

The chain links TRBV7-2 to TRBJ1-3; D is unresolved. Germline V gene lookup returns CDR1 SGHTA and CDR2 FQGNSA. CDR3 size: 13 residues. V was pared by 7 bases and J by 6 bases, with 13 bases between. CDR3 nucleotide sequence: TGTGCCAGCACCTCGCAGGAGGAAAACACCATATATTTT. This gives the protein CASTSQEENTIYF.

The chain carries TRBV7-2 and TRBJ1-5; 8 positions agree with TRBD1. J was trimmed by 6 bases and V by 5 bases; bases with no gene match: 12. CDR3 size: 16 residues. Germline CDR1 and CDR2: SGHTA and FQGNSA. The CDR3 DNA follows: TGTGCCAGCAGCCCGGAGGGTTCAGGGGGCGGTCAGCCCCAGCATTTT. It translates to CASSPEGSGGGQPQHF. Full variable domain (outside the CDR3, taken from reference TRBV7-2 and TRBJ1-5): GAGVSQSPSNKVTEKGKDVELRCDPISGHTALYWYRQSLGQGLEFLIYFQGNSAPDKSGLPSDRFSAERTGGSVSTLTIQRTQQEDSAVYLCASSPEGSGGGQPQHFGDGTRLSIL.

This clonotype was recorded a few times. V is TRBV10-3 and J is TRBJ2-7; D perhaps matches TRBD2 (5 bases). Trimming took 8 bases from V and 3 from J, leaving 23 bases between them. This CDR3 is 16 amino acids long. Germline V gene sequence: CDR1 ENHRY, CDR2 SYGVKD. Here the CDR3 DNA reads TGTGCCATCCAAGAAGGCGGGCAAGGCGGAAGCTACGAGCAGTACTTC. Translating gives CAIQEGGQGGSYEQYF.

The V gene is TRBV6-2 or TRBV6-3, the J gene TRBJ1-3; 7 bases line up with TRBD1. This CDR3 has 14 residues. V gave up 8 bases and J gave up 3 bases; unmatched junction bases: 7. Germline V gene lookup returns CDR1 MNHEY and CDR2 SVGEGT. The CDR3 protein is CASAGGQDGNTIYF. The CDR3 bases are TGTGCCAGCGCGGGTGGACAGGATGGAAACACCATATATTTT.

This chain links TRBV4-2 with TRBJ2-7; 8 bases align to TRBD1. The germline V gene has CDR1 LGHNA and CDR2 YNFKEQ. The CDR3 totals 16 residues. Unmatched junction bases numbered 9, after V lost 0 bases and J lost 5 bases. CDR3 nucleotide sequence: TGTGCCAGCAGCCAAGATACCGGACAGGGTGCCCACGAGCAGTACTTC. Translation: CASSQDTGQGAHEQYF.

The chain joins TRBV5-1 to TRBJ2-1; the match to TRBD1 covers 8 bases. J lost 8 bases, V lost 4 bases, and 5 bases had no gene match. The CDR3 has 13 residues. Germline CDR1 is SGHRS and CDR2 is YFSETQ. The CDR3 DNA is TGCGCCAGCAGCCTACAGGGGGGCGATGAGCAGTTCTTC. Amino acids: CASSLQGGDEQFF.

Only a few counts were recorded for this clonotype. CDR3 region: CASSLNRGESHTYYNEQFF. The CDR3 DNA reads TGTGCCAGCAGCTTAAATAGGGGCGAGAGCCATACATACTACAATGAGCAGTTCTTC. V and J are TRBV11-2 and TRBJ2-1; possible D gene TRBD1, 5 bases. This CDR3 region has 19 residues. Trimming stripped 2 bases from V and 3 bases from J, with 23 bases between. Per the germline V gene, CDR1 is SGHAT and CDR2 is FQNNGV.

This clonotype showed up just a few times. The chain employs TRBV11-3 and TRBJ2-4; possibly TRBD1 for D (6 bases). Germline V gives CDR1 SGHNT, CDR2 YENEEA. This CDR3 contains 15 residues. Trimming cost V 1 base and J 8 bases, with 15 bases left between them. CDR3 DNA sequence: TGTGCCAGCAGCTTAGCAGGTGGCCAGGGGTACATTCAGTACTTC. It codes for CASSLAGGQGYIQYF.